The next 13 T cell receptor beta chains were all read from a single sample in a study of Ad26.COV2.S vaccination and SARS-CoV-2 variants. Documented treatment: 15 to 20 received Ad26.COV2.S at low or high dose, single or two shots; roughly 5 received placebo; per-sample allocation not given. After the first vaccine or placebo injection, samples were drawn on day 63. TCRdb keeps only in-frame clones here, not all; method: immunoSEQ multiplex PCR. The sample yields approximately 300,000 clones, approximately 86% seen once. This specimen was peripheral blood, taken in a trial of Ad26.COV2.S vaccine versus placebo. Receptor source: a person between 18 and 60 years old who received the Ad26.COV2.S COVID-19 vaccine or a placebo.

The gene calls are TRBV5-4 and TRBJ2-3; 12 bases agree with TRBD2. The CDR3 loop spans 17 amino acids. After removal of 4 bases from V and 1 base from J, the junction contained 7 bases not matched to a gene. CDR1 is SGHNT and CDR2 is YYREEE in the germline V gene (reference sequence). The CDR3 DNA reads TGTGCCAGCAGCAAGACTAGCGGGGGAGGTGGCACAGATACGCAGTATTTT. Its protein product is CASSKTSGGGGTDTQYF.

V is TRBV7-8 and J is TRBJ2-3; 7 bases map to TRBD2. Germline values: CDR1 SGHVS, CDR2 FQNEAQ. V gave up 0 bases and J gave up 0 bases; unmatched junction bases: 3. This CDR3 is 16 amino acids long. The CDR3 region has the DNA TGTGCCAGCAGCTTAGCAGCGGGGCTCAGCACAGATACGCAGTATTTT. Encoded protein: CASSLAAGLSTDTQYF.

This clone was detected only once. The chain carries TRBV5-4 and TRBJ2-3, with a possible D match to TRBD2 (6 bases). The CDR3 covers 13 residues. Germline V gene lookup returns CDR1 SGHNT and CDR2 YYREEE (reference sequence). V was cut by 2 bases and J by 5 bases, with 9 bases left in between. The CDR3 DNA is TGTGCCAGCAGCTTTTCGGGAGAAGATACGCAGTATTTT. This gives the protein CASSFSGEDTQYF. The full variable domain, rest sourced from reference TRBV5-4 and TRBJ2-3, is ETGVTQSPTHLIKTRGQQVTLRCSSQSGHNTVSWYQQALGQGPQFIFQYYREEENGRGNFPPRFSGLQFPNYSSELNVNALELDDSALYLCASSFSGEDTQYFGPGTRLTVL.

The V and J genes are TRBV11-3 and TRBJ2-3; D not certain. The V and J ends lost 3 bases and 4 bases respectively, with 5 bases between them. CDR3 length equals 12 residues. CDR1 is SGHNT, CDR2 YENEEA, per germline. CDR3 loop: CASSFQSDTQYF. The CDR3 nucleotides are TGTGCCAGCAGCTTCCAATCAGATACGCAGTATTTT.

J is TRBJ1-3 and V is TRBV4-3; D uncertain. The V end lost 4 bases, the J end lost 3 bases, and 22 bases lay between the germline ends. CDR3 length equals 18 residues. Germline values: CDR1 LGHNA, CDR2 YSLEER. DNA for the CDR3: TGCGCCAGCAGCCCGAAGCCAGATAAGGGAGTTGGTGGAAACACCATATATTTT. It yields the protein CASSPKPDKGVGGNTIYF.

The chain uses TRBV5-1 and TRBJ1-1, with no clear D. V lost 3 bases and J 3 bases, leaving 18 bases between the germline ends. Germline values: CDR1 SGHRS, CDR2 YFSETQ. The CDR3 covers 16 residues. CDR3 in DNA: TGCGCCAGCAGCTCTGGGGTAGTGTCTGGGGACACTGAAGCTTTCTTT. This encodes CASSSGVVSGDTEAFF.

The V and J genes are TRBV6-5 and TRBJ1-6; D not resolved. The germline V gene encodes CDR1 MNHEY and CDR2 SVGAGI. The V end was cut by 11 bases, the J end by 10 bases, with 24 bases between. This CDR3 region has 15 residues. The CDR3 reads CAAGYGQISRSPLHF. DNA of the CDR3: TGTGCCGCGGGGTACGGGCAGATATCGAGGTCACCCCTCCACTTT.

This chain uses TRBV5-1 with TRBJ1-6; D is unclear. CDR3 size: 15 residues. V was trimmed by 0 bases and J by 7 bases, leaving 11 bases between them. Germline assignment: CDR1 SGHRS and CDR2 YFSETQ. The CDR3 nucleotides are TGCGCCAGCAGCTTGGCGGTCAATGGAAATTCACCCCTCCACTTT. Amino acid sequence: CASSLAVNGNSPLHF.

The V call is TRBV4-3, the J call TRBJ1-1; D is unclear. Germline V gene lookup returns CDR1 LGHNA and CDR2 YSLEER. V was cut by 3 bases and J by 1 base, with 9 bases left in between. CDR3 length equals 14 residues. The DNA of the CDR3 is TGCGCCAGCAGCCATGAACTGGCGAACACTGAAGCTTTCTTT. It is translated as CASSHELANTEAFF.

V is TRBV7-2 and J is TRBJ1-5, with D unclear. The CDR3 is made up of 16 amino acids. Between the trimmed V and J ends, which lost 1 base and 0 bases, there was a span of 10 bases. Per the germline V gene, CDR1 is SGHTA and CDR2 is FQGNSA. The DNA of the CDR3 is TGTGCCAGCAGCTTAGTGTCAGATTATAGCAATCAGCCCCAGCATTTT. The encoded protein is CASSLVSDYSNQPQHF.

In the case of this clone: The conserved final phenylalanine or tryptophan is absent from the CDR3, which likely points to a read error. It is unclear where the CDR3 begins or ends on the DNA, so no DNA is shown, and the CDR3 is as TCRdb lists it. The rearrangement uses TRBV6-5 and TRBJ1-6; TRBD1, the table's D call, was not compared with the DNA. Inclusive of both ends, the CDR3 amounts to 10 amino acids. Germline V lookup: CDR1 MNHEY, CDR2 SVGAGI. The CDR3 protein is CASSYAGQPS.

This chain uses TRBV6-2 or TRBV6-3 with TRBJ2-7; D uncertain. This CDR3 is 13 amino acids long. Germline assignment: CDR1 MNHEY and CDR2 SVGEGT. The V and J ends lost 0 bases and 4 bases respectively, with 7 bases between them. CDR3: CASSYSNEYEQYF. The CDR3 DNA follows: TGTGCCAGCAGTTACTCGAATGAGTACGAGCAGTACTTC.

The V and J genes are TRBV4-2 and TRBJ1-1; possibly TRBD1 for D (5 bases). The CDR3 runs 13 residues. The V gene lost 4 bases and the J gene lost 6 bases, with 12 bases spanning the gap. The germline V gene has CDR1 LGHNA and CDR2 YNFKEQ. The chain's CDR3 is CASSRQGEAEAFF. In DNA form, the CDR3 reads TGTGCCAGCAGCCGACAAGGGGAGGCTGAAGCTTTCTTT.